The rows below give T cell receptor beta chains drawn from one sample of a study of spatial heterogeneity in lung cancer. TCRdb reprocessed the 5' RACE reads with MiXCR, giving one entry per CDR3 protein. The top ten hold over 8.5% of the sample, which has about 13,000 distinct CDR3 sequences, around 6% seen once. Here the sequenced sample was lung tumor tissue, taken at surgery. These TCRs come from a female donor with early-stage non-small cell lung cancer. Both conserved end residues are part of each CDR3. The order of the fields is V gene, CDR3 length, D gene, clone size, J gene, CDR3 DNA, CDR3 protein. D genes are given only for firm matches. A row's size may be missing; if present it is once, few, many or a size class.

v_call: TRBV12-3/TRBV12-4; cdr3_length: 12; d_call: -; clone_size: many; j_call: TRBJ1-5; cdr3_nt: TGTGCCAGCAGTTTAAAGGAGCAGCCCCAGCATTTT; cdr3_aa: CASSLKEQPQHF
v_call: TRBV2; cdr3_length: 13; d_call: -; clone_size: many; j_call: TRBJ2-7; cdr3_nt: TGTGCCAGTGGGACACCGAGCTCCTACGAGCAGTACTTC; cdr3_aa: CASGTPSSYEQYF
v_call: TRBV10-3; cdr3_length: 12; d_call: -; clone_size: many; j_call: TRBJ2-7; cdr3_nt: TGTGCCATCAGTGGGTCCCTCTACGAGCAGTACTTC; cdr3_aa: CAISGSLYEQYF
v_call: TRBV24-1; cdr3_length: 15; d_call: -; clone_size: many; j_call: TRBJ2-7; cdr3_nt: TGTGCCACCAGCGACTACAGGGCAGGTTCCAACGAGCAGTACTTC; cdr3_aa: CATSDYRAGSNEQYF
v_call: TRBV6-2/TRBV6-3; cdr3_length: 14; d_call: -; clone_size: many; j_call: TRBJ2-3; cdr3_nt: TGTGCCACCCGCCCCGCGGGGGCCGGGGATACGCAGTATTTT; cdr3_aa: CATRPAGAGDTQYF
v_call: TRBV5-1; cdr3_length: 12; d_call: -; clone_size: many; j_call: TRBJ2-5; cdr3_nt: TGCGCCAGCAGCCGAACCGGGGAGACCCAGTACTTC; cdr3_aa: CASSRTGETQYF
v_call: TRBV9; cdr3_length: 15; d_call: -; clone_size: many; j_call: TRBJ2-5; cdr3_nt: TGTGCCAGCAGCGTAAGGATCCGCTGCCCGGAGACCCAGTACTTC; cdr3_aa: CASSVRIRCPETQYF
v_call: TRBV9; cdr3_length: 15; d_call: TRBD2; clone_size: many; j_call: TRBJ2-1; cdr3_nt: TGTGCCAGCAGCGTAGGTAATAGCGGGGTGTATGAGCAGTTCTTC; cdr3_aa: CASSVGNSGVYEQFF
v_call: TRBV11-2; cdr3_length: 13; d_call: -; clone_size: many; j_call: TRBJ2-7; cdr3_nt: TGTGCCAGCAGCTTAGGAGAGAGGTACGAGCAGTACTTC; cdr3_aa: CASSLGERYEQYF
v_call: TRBV12-3/TRBV12-4; cdr3_length: 13; d_call: TRBD1; clone_size: many; j_call: TRBJ1-4; cdr3_nt: TGTGCCACCAGGCGGACAGGGGTCGGAAAACTGTTTTTT; cdr3_aa: CATRRTGVGKLFF
v_call: TRBV30; cdr3_length: 13; d_call: -; clone_size: many; j_call: TRBJ1-2; cdr3_nt: TGTGCCTGCAAAGTCCCTATACCTGGGGGCTACACCTTC; cdr3_aa: CACKVPIPGGYTF
v_call: TRBV3-1; cdr3_length: 15; d_call: -; clone_size: medium-sized; j_call: TRBJ2-1; cdr3_nt: TGTGCCAGCAGCCAAACTAGCAGAATGAACAATGAGCAGTTCTTC; cdr3_aa: CASSQTSRMNNEQFF
v_call: TRBV28; cdr3_length: 15; d_call: -; clone_size: many; j_call: TRBJ2-7; cdr3_nt: TGTGCCAGTCATAGGGCCGGGGCAGAATACTACGAGCAGTACTTC; cdr3_aa: CASHRAGAEYYEQYF
v_call: TRBV3-1; cdr3_length: 14; d_call: TRBD2; clone_size: many; j_call: TRBJ2-3; cdr3_nt: TGTGCCAGCAGTACTAGCGGAAGCACAGATACGCAGTATTTT; cdr3_aa: CASSTSGSTDTQYF
v_call: TRBV7-6; cdr3_length: 16; d_call: TRBD2; clone_size: many; j_call: TRBJ2-3; cdr3_nt: TGTGCCAGCAGCACACCTCTAGCGGGGGAATCAGATACGCAGTATTTT; cdr3_aa: CASSTPLAGESDTQYF
v_call: TRBV11-2; cdr3_length: 16; d_call: -; clone_size: medium-sized; j_call: TRBJ2-3; cdr3_nt: TGTGCCAGCAGCCAGGGAGCTTACACAGGGACAGATACGCAGTATTTT; cdr3_aa: CASSQGAYTGTDTQYF
v_call: TRBV19; cdr3_length: 16; d_call: TRBD1; clone_size: many; j_call: TRBJ2-7; cdr3_nt: TGTGCCAGTAGTATTCTAAGGGGGACAGGACTCTACGAGCAGTACTTC; cdr3_aa: CASSILRGTGLYEQYF
v_call: TRBV11-2; cdr3_length: 15; d_call: -; clone_size: many; j_call: TRBJ1-6; cdr3_nt: TGTGCCAGCAGCTCATGGACGGATTATAATTCACCCCTCCACTTT; cdr3_aa: CASSSWTDYNSPLHF
v_call: TRBV7-3; cdr3_length: 14; d_call: -; clone_size: many; j_call: TRBJ2-5; cdr3_nt: TGTGCCAGCAGCTTCGGGGGCACTGGGGAGACCCAGTACTTC; cdr3_aa: CASSFGGTGETQYF
v_call: TRBV7-9; cdr3_length: 14; d_call: -; clone_size: many; j_call: TRBJ1-4; cdr3_nt: TGTGCCAGCAGCTCTGTTGGACTTAATGAAAAACTGTTTTTT; cdr3_aa: CASSSVGLNEKLFF
v_call: TRBV20-1; cdr3_length: 13; d_call: -; clone_size: medium-sized; j_call: TRBJ1-5; cdr3_nt: TGCAGTGCTAGACAGGTCAGGGGTCAGCCCCAGCATTTT; cdr3_aa: CSARQVRGQPQHF
v_call: TRBV6-1; cdr3_length: 17; d_call: -; clone_size: many; j_call: TRBJ1-2; cdr3_nt: TGTGCCAGCAGAAGAGGGGAGGGCAGCAGAGTCAACTATGGCTACACCTTC; cdr3_aa: CASRRGEGSRVNYGYTF
v_call: TRBV20-1; cdr3_length: 11; d_call: -; clone_size: many; j_call: TRBJ2-1; cdr3_nt: TGCAGTGCTAGAGATTACAATGAGCAGTTCTTC; cdr3_aa: CSARDYNEQFF
v_call: TRBV20-1; cdr3_length: 14; d_call: -; clone_size: many; j_call: TRBJ2-4; cdr3_nt: TGCAGTGCTAGAGTTGCGGTTCCCAAAAACATTCAGTACTTC; cdr3_aa: CSARVAVPKNIQYF
v_call: TRBV2; cdr3_length: 13; d_call: TRBD2; clone_size: -; j_call: TRBJ2-7; cdr3_nt: TGTGCCAGCAGCTCTAGCGGGAGTCACGAGCAGTACTTC; cdr3_aa: CASSSSGSHEQYF
v_call: TRBV16; cdr3_length: 15; d_call: -; clone_size: many; j_call: TRBJ1-6; cdr3_nt: TGTGCCAGCAGCCACTCCAGCTCCTATAATTCACCCCTCCACTTT; cdr3_aa: CASSHSSSYNSPLHF
v_call: TRBV12-3/TRBV12-4; cdr3_length: 13; d_call: TRBD2; clone_size: many; j_call: TRBJ2-3; cdr3_nt: TGTGCCAGCAGTCAGGTTCTAGCGGGGGATCAGTATTTT; cdr3_aa: CASSQVLAGDQYF
v_call: TRBV15; cdr3_length: 18; d_call: -; clone_size: many; j_call: TRBJ1-5; cdr3_nt: TGTGCCACCAGCAGAGGAGGGGGAGGGGTACGTAAGGATCAGCCCCAGCATTTT; cdr3_aa: CATSRGGGGVRKDQPQHF
v_call: TRBV5-1; cdr3_length: 18; d_call: -; clone_size: medium-sized; j_call: TRBJ2-3; cdr3_nt: TGCGCCAGCAGCTTTACAGGGATTGGGAGCTACACCACAGATACGCAGTATTTT; cdr3_aa: CASSFTGIGSYTTDTQYF
v_call: TRBV7-2; cdr3_length: 14; d_call: -; clone_size: many; j_call: TRBJ2-3; cdr3_nt: TGTGCCAGACCCCCCGGCAGTTACACAGATACGCAGTATTTT; cdr3_aa: CARPPGSYTDTQYF
v_call: TRBV5-4; cdr3_length: 16; d_call: TRBD2; clone_size: few; j_call: TRBJ2-5; cdr3_nt: TGTGCCAGCAGCTCGGATCTAGCGGGAGTTGAGGAGACCCAGTACTTC; cdr3_aa: CASSSDLAGVEETQYF
v_call: TRBV11-2; cdr3_length: 14; d_call: -; clone_size: many; j_call: TRBJ2-2; cdr3_nt: TGTGCCAGCAGCTTGTATGGTTACACCGGGGAGCTGTTTTTT; cdr3_aa: CASSLYGYTGELFF
v_call: TRBV12-3/TRBV12-4; cdr3_length: 14; d_call: TRBD1; clone_size: many; j_call: TRBJ1-2; cdr3_nt: TGTGCCAGCAGTTCCCAGGGGGCTACCTATGGCTACACCTTC; cdr3_aa: CASSSQGATYGYTF
v_call: TRBV7-9; cdr3_length: 15; d_call: TRBD2; clone_size: many; j_call: TRBJ2-3; cdr3_nt: TGTGCCAGCAGCCAACGGGGGGGCTTCACAGATACGCAGTATTTT; cdr3_aa: CASSQRGGFTDTQYF
v_call: TRBV20-1; cdr3_length: 13; d_call: TRBD2; clone_size: many; j_call: TRBJ2-1; cdr3_nt: TGCAGTGCTACGGGACTATCATTCAATGAGCAGTTCTTC; cdr3_aa: CSATGLSFNEQFF
v_call: TRBV28; cdr3_length: 13; d_call: TRBD1; clone_size: many; j_call: TRBJ1-2; cdr3_nt: TGTGCCAGCAGTTTAGGGACAGCCTATGGCTACACCTTC; cdr3_aa: CASSLGTAYGYTF
v_call: TRBV18; cdr3_length: 15; d_call: -; clone_size: once; j_call: TRBJ1-6; cdr3_nt: TGTGCCAGCTCCCTCGGACACGGAGGGAATTCACCCCTCCACTTT; cdr3_aa: CASSLGHGGNSPLHF
v_call: TRBV6-5; cdr3_length: 19; d_call: TRBD2; clone_size: many; j_call: TRBJ2-3; cdr3_nt: TGTGCCAGCAGGGGTGGGTTCATAAGTTACGCGACTAGCGGAGATACGCAGTATTTT; cdr3_aa: CASRGGFISYATSGDTQYF
v_call: TRBV10-3; cdr3_length: 13; d_call: -; clone_size: medium-sized; j_call: TRBJ1-6; cdr3_nt: TGTGCCATCAGTGAGGAGGCCATATCACCCCTCCACTTT; cdr3_aa: CAISEEAISPLHF
v_call: TRBV7-2; cdr3_length: 15; d_call: -; clone_size: medium-sized; j_call: TRBJ2-1; cdr3_nt: TGTGCCAGCAGCTTAGCGCGGGACCGTGCGGGGTCGCAGTTCTTC; cdr3_aa: CASSLARDRAGSQFF
v_call: TRBV20-1; cdr3_length: 12; d_call: -; clone_size: many; j_call: TRBJ2-7; cdr3_nt: TGCAGTGCTAGAGATCCTCCAAATGAGCAGTACTTC; cdr3_aa: CSARDPPNEQYF